Here is one T cell receptor (beta chain) with its context. Its antigen is unknown. CDR1 is LGHNT, CDR2 FRNRAP, per germline. V was clipped by 6 bases and J by 4 bases, with 3 bases between them. The CDR3 runs 11 residues. The sample belongs to a study of pediatric ulcerative colitis. Profiling relied on immunoSEQ multiplex PCR, and the TCRdb table lists in-frame clones only, not all of them. The profile shows about 60,000 clones, about nine tenths of them singletons. Regarding the study as a whole: Clonal expansions reduced rectal repertoire diversity in acute severe colitis.

The V gene is TRBV12-5, the J gene TRBJ1-4; no clear D. Sequenced sample: blood. The TCR was taken from a boy aged 5-17 years who was a control in a study of pediatric ulcerative colitis. The CDR3: CASGHNEKLFF. CDR3 in DNA: TGTGCTAGTGGACATAATGAAAAACTGTTTTTT.